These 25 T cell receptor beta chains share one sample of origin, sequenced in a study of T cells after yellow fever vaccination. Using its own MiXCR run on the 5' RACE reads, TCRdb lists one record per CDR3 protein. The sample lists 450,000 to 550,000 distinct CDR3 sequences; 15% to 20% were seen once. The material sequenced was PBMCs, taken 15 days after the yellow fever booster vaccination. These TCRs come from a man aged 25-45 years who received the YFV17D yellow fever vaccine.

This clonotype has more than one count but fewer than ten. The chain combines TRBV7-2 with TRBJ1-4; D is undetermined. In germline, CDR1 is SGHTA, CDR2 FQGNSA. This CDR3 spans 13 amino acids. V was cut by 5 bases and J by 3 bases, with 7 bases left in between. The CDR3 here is CASSLTPNEKLFF. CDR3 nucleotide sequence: TGTGCCAGCAGCCTAACTCCTAATGAAAAACTGTTTTTT.

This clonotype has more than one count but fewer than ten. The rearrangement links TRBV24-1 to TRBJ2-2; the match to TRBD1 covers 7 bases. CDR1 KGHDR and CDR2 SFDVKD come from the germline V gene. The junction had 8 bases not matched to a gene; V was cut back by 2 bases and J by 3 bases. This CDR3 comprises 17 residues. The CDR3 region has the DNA TGTGCCACCAGTGATTCGGCCCCGACAGGGTACACCGGGGAGCTGTTTTTT. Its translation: CATSDSAPTGYTGELFF.

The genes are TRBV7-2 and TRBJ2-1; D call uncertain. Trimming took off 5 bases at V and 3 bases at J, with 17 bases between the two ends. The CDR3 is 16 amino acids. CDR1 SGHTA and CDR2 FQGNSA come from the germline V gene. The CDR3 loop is CASSPLPPGVYNEQFF. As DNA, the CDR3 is TGTGCCAGCAGCCCCCTCCCCCCGGGCGTCTACAATGAGCAGTTCTTC.

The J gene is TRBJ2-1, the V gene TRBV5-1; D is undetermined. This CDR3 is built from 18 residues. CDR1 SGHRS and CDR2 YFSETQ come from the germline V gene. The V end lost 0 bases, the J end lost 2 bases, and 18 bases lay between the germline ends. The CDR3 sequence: CASSLEGPRPPPYNEQFF. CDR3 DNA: TGCGCCAGCAGCTTGGAAGGGCCTAGACCTCCCCCCTACAATGAGCAGTTCTTC.

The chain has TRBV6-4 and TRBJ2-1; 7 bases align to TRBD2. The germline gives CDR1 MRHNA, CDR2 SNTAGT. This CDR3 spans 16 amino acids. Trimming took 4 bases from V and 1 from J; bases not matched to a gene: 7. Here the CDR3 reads CASSVDAGVSYNEQFF. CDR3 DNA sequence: TGTGCCAGCAGTGTGGACGCGGGAGTATCCTACAATGAGCAGTTCTTC.

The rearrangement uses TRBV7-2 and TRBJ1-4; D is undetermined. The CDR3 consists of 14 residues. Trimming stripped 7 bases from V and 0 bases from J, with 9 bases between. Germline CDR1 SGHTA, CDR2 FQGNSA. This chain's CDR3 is CASKADATNEKLFF. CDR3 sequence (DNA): TGTGCCAGCAAAGCAGATGCAACTAATGAAAAACTGTTTTTT. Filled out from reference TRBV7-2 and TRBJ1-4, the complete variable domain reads GAGVSQSPSNKVTEKGKDVELRCDPISGHTALYWYRQSLGQGLEFLIYFQGNSAPDKSGLPSDRFSAERTGGSVSTLTIQRTQQEDSAVYLCASKADATNEKLFFGSGTQLSVL.

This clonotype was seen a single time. The chain's CDR3 is CASSPPLVQTQYF. The CDR3 nucleotides are TGTGCCAGCAGCCCCCCGCTAGTCCAGACCCAGTACTTC. The chain couples TRBV7-6 to TRBJ2-5; D gene ambiguous. This CDR3 comprises 13 residues. V shed 5 bases and J shed 6 bases, with 13 bases lying between them. Germline CDR1 and CDR2: SGHVS and FNYEAQ.

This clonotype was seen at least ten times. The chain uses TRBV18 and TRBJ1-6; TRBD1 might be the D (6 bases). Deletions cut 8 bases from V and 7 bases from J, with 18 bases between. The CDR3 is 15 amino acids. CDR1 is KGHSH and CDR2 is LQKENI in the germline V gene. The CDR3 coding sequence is TGTGCCAGCAGCCCCCTCGGAGGGGGGAATTCACCCCTCCACTTT. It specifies CASSPLGGGNSPLHF.

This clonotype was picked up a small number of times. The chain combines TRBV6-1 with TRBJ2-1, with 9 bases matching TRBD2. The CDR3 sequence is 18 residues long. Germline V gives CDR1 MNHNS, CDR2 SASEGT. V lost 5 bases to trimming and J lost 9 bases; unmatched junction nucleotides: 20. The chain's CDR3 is CASSPDSLAGPSTGEQFF. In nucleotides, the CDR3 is TGTGCCAGCAGTCCCGACTCCCTAGCGGGACCGTCAACGGGTGAGCAGTTCTTC.

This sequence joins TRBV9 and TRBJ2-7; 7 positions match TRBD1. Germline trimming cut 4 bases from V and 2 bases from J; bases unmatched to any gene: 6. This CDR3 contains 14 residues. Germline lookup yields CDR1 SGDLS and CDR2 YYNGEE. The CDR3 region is CASSPGQQAYEQYF. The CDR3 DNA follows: TGTGCCAGCAGCCCGGGACAGCAAGCCTACGAGCAGTACTTC.

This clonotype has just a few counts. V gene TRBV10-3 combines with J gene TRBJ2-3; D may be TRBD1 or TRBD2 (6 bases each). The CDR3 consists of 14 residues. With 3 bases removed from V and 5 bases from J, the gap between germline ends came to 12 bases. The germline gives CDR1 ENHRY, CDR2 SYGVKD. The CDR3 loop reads CAISDPGAGDTQYF. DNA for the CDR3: TGTGCCATCAGTGACCCGGGGGCCGGAGATACGCAGTATTTT.

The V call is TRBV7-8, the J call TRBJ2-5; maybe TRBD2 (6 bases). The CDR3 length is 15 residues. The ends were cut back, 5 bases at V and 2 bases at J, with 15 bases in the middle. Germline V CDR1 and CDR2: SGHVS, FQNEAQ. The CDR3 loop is CASSQLLAAQETQYF. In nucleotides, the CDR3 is TGTGCCAGCAGCCAATTACTAGCAGCTCAAGAGACCCAGTACTTC.

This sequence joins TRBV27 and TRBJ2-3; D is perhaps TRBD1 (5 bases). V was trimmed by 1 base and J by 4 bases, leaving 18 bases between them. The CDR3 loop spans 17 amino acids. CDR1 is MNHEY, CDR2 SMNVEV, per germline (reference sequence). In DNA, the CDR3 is TGTGCCAGCAGTTTATTACCTCCTAGTTTGGGGCCAGATACGCAGTATTTT. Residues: CASSLLPPSLGPDTQYF.

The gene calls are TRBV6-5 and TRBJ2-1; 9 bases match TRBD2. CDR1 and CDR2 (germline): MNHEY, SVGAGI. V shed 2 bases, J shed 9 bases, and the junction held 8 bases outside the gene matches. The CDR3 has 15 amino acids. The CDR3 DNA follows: TGTGCCAGCAGTTACCGGGAGGGACTAGCCACTGAGCAGTTCTTC. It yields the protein CASSYREGLATEQFF.

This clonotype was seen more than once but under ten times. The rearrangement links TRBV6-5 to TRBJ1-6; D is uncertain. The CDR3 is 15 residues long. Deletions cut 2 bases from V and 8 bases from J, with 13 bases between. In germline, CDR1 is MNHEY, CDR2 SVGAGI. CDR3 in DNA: TGTGCCAGCAGTTACACGGGCGTCTCGGATTCACCCCTCCACTTT. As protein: CASSYTGVSDSPLHF.

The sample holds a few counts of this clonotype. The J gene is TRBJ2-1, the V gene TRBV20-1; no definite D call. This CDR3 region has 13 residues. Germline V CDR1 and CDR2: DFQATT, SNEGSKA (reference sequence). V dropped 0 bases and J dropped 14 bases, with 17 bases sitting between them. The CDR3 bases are TGCAGTGCTAGAGAGTTTACCGGGTATGGTGAGTTCTTC. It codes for CSAREFTGYGEFF.

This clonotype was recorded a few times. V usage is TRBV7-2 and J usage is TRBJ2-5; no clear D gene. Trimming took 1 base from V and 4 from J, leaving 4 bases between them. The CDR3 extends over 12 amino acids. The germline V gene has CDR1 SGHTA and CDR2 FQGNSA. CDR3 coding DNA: TGTGCCAGCAGCTTAGAAACAGAGACCCAGTACTTC. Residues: CASSLETETQYF.

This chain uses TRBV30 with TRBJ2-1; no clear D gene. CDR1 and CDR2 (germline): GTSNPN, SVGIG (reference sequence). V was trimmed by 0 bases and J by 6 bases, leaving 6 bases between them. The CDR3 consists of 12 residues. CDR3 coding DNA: TGTGCCTGGAGTGTACTTGGCAATGAGCAGTTCTTC. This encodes CAWSVLGNEQFF.

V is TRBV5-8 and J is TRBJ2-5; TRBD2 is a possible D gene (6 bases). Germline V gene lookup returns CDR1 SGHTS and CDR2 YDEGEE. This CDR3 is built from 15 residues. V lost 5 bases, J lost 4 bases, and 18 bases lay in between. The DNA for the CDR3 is TGTGCCAGCAGTTGGCCGGGACTCTCAGCAGAGACCCAGTACTTC. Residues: CASSWPGLSAETQYF.

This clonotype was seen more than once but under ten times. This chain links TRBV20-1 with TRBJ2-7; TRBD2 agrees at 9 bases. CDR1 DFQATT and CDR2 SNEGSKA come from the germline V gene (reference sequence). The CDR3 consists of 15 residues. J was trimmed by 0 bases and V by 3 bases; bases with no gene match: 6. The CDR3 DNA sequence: TGCAGTGCTAGTGGGGCGGGAGGGCCCTCCTACGAGCAGTACTTC. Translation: CSASGAGGPSYEQYF.

This CDR3 is CASSVGGGDYGYTF. The CDR3 DNA reads TGTGCCAGCAGCGTAGGAGGGGGAGACTATGGCTACACCTTC. The rearrangement links TRBV9 to TRBJ1-2; D might be TRBD1 (6 bases). This CDR3 is built from 14 residues. The V end lost 0 bases, the J end lost 3 bases, and 9 bases lay between the germline ends. Per germline, CDR1 SGDLS and CDR2 YYNGEE.

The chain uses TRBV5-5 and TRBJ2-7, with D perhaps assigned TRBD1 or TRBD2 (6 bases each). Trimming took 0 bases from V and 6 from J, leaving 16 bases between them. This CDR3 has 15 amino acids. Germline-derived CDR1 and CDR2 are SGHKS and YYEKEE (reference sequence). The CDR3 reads CASSLAKGDWSEQYF. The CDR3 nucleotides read TGTGCCAGCAGCTTGGCCAAGGGGGACTGGAGCGAGCAGTACTTC.

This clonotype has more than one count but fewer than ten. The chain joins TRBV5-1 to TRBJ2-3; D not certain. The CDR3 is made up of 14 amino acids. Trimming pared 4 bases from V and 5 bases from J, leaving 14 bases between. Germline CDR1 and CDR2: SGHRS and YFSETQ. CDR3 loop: CASSDAGSGDTQYF. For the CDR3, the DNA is TGCGCCAGCAGCGACGCTGGATCAGGAGATACGCAGTATTTT.

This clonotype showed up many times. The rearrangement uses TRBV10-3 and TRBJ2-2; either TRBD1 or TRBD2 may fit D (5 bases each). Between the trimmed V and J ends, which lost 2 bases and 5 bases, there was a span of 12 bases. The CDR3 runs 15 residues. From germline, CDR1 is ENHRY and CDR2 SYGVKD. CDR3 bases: TGTGCCATCAGTGAGGAGGGACGGATTACCGGGGAGCTGTTTTTT. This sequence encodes CAISEEGRITGELFF.

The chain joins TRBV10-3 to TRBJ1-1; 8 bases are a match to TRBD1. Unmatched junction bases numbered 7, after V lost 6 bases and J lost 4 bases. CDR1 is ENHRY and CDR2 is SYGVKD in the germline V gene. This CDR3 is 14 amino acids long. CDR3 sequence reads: CAIRGTGGTTEAFF. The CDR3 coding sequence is TGTGCCATCAGGGGAACAGGGGGTACCACTGAAGCTTTCTTT.